Listed here is a single TCR beta chain. The data derive from a study of blood T cell repertoires in COVID-19. In the study overall: Acute and convalescent COVID-19 specimens originated in the United States, Italy and Spain.

As processed by the authors: Estimation of nucleated cell counts relied on the amplification of reference gene primers. The protocol was immunoSEQ multiplex PCR, while the TCRdb copy is restricted to in-frame clones and leaves out a portion. The V and J calls and the clone size are those of that table, but D and trimming were determined from the DNA. The data hold approximately 280,000 clones, with around 90% observed a single time. Germline lookup yields CDR1 LNHDA and CDR2 SQIVND (reference sequence). The CDR3 is 14 amino acids. V lost 8 bases and J lost 0, with 13 bases in between. Seattle patient enrollment occurred during active infection, with longitudinal follow-up thereafter.

The sequenced material came from peripheral blood. V and J are TRBV19 and TRBJ1-2; D uncertain. The sequence was obtained from a woman in her twenties or thirties with COVID-19, enrolled during active disease. CDR3 loop: CASSLGAPNYGYTF. The CDR3 nucleotides read TGTGCCAGTTCTTTGGGAGCTCCTAACTATGGCTACACCTTC.